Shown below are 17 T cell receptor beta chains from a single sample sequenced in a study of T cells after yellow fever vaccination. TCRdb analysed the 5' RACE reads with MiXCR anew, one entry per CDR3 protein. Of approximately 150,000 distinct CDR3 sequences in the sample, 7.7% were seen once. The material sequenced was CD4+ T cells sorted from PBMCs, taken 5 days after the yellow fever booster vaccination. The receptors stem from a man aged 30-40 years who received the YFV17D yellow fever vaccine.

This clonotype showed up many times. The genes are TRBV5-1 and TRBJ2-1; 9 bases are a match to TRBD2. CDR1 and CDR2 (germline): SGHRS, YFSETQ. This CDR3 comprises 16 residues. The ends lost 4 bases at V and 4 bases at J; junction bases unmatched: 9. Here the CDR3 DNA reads TGCGCCAGCAGCCCGATAGCGGGAGAAGGGTACAATGAGCAGTTCTTC. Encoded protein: CASSPIAGEGYNEQFF.

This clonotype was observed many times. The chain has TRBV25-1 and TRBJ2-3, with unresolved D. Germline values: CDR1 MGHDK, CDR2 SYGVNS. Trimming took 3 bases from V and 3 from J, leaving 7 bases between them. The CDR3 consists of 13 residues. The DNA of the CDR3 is TGTGCCAGCAGTGACCATAATACAGATACGCAGTATTTT. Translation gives CASSDHNTDTQYF.

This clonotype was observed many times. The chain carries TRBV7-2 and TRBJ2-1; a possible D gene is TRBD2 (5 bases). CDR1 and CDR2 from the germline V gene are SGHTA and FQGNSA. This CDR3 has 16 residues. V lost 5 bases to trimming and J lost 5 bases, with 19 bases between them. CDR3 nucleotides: TGTGCCAGCAGCAACCGGGGTGTGGGGAGTAACAATGAGCAGTTCTTC. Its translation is CASSNRGVGSNNEQFF.

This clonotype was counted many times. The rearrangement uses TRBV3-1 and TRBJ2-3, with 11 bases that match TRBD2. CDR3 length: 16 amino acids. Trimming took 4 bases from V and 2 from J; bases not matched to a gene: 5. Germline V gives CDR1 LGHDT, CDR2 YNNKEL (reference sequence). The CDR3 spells CASSLGTSGITDTQYF. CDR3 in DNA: TGTGCCAGCAGCCTTGGGACTAGCGGAATCACAGATACGCAGTATTTT.

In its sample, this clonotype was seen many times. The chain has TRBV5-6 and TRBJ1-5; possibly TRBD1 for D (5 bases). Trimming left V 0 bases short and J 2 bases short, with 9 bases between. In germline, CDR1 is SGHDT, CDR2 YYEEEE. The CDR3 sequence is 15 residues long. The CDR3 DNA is TGTGCCAGCAGCTTGGAGGGGAATGGCAATCAGCCCCAGCATTTT. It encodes CASSLEGNGNQPQHF.

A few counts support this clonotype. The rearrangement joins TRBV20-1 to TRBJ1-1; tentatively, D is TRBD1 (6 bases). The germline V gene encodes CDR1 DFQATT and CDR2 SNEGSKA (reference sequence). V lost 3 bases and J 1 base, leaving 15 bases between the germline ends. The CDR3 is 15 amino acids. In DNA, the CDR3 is TGCAGTGCTAGTCCTTGGGGGCTGAGGAACACTGAAGCTTTCTTT. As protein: CSASPWGLRNTEAFF.

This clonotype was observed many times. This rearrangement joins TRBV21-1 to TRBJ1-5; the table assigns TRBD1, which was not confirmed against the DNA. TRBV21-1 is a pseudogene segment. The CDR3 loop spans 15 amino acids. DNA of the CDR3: TGTGCCAGCAGCCTCGGACAGGACTCTAATCAGCCCCAGCATTTT. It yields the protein CASSLGQDSNQPQHF.

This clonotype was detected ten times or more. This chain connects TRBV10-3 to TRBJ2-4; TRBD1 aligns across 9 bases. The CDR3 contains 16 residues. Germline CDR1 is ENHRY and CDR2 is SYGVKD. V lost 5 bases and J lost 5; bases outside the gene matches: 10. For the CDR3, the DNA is TGTGCCATCAGTAAAAGACAGGGGGTCACGGAAAACATTCAGTACTTC. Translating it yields CAISKRQGVTENIQYF.

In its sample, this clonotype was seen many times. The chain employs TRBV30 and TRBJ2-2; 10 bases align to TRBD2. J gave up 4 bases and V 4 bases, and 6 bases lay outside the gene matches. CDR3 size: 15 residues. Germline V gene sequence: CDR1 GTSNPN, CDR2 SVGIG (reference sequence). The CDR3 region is CAWNTAGGPTGELFF. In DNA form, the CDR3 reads TGTGCCTGGAATACAGCGGGAGGGCCCACCGGGGAGCTGTTTTTT.

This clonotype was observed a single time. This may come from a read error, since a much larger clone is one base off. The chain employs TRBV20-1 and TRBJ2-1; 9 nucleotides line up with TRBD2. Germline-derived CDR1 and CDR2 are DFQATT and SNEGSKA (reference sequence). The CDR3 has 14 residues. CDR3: CCASTSGAYNEQFF. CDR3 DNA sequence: TGCTGTGCTTCGACTAGCGGAGCCTACAATGAGCAGTTCTTC.

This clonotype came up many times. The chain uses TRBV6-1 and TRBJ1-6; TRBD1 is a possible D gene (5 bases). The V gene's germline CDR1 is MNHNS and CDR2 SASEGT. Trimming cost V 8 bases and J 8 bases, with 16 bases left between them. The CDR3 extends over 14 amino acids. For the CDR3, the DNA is TGTGCCAGCGGGGGACGACGGTACGATTCACCCCTCCACTTT. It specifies CASGGRRYDSPLHF.

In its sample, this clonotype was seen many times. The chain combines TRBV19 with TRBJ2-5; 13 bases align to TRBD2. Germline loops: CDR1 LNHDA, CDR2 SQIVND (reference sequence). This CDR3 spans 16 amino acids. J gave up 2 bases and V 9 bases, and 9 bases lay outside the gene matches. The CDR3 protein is CASGFSGLAGQETQYF. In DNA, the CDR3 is TGTGCCAGCGGATTTTCGGGACTAGCGGGACAAGAGACCCAGTACTTC.

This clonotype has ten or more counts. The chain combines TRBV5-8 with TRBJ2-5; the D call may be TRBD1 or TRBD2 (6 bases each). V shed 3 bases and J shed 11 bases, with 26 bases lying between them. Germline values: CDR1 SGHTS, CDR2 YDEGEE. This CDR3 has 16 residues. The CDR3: CASSWGASTSPAHQYF. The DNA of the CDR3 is TGTGCCAGCAGCTGGGGGGCTAGCACTTCCCCCGCGCATCAGTACTTC.

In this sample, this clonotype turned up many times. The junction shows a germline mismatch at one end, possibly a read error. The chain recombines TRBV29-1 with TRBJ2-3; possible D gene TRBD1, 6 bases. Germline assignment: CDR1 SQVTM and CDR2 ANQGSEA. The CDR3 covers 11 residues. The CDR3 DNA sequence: TGTTGTGCTAACAGGGAGGATACGCAGTATTTT. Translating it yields CCANREDTQYF.

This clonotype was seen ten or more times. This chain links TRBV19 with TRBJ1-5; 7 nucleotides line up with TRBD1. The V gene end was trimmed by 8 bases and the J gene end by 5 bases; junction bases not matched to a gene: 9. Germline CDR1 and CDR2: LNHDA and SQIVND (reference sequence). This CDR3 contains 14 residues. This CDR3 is CASDVTGLDQPQHF. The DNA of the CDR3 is TGTGCCAGTGACGTGACAGGGTTGGATCAGCCCCAGCATTTT. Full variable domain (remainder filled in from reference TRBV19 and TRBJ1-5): DGGITQSPKYLFRKEGQNVTLSCEQNLNHDAMYWYRQDPGQGLRLIYYSQIVNDFQKGDIAEGYSVSREKKESFPLTVTSAQKNPTAFYLCASDVTGLDQPQHFGDGTRLSIL.

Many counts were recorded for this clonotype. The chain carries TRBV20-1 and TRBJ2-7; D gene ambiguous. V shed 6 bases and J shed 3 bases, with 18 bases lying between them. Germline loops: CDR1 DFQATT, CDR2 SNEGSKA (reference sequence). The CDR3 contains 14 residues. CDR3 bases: TGCAGTGCCGACCCGGTGACAACCTACTACGAGCAGTACTTC. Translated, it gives CSADPVTTYYEQYF.

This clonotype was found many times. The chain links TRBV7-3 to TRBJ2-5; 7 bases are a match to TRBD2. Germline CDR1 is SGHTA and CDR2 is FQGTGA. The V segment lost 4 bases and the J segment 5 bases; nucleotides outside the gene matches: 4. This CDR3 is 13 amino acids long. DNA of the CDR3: TGTGCCAGCAGCTCCCGAGCGGGGGAGACCCAGTACTTC. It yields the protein CASSSRAGETQYF.